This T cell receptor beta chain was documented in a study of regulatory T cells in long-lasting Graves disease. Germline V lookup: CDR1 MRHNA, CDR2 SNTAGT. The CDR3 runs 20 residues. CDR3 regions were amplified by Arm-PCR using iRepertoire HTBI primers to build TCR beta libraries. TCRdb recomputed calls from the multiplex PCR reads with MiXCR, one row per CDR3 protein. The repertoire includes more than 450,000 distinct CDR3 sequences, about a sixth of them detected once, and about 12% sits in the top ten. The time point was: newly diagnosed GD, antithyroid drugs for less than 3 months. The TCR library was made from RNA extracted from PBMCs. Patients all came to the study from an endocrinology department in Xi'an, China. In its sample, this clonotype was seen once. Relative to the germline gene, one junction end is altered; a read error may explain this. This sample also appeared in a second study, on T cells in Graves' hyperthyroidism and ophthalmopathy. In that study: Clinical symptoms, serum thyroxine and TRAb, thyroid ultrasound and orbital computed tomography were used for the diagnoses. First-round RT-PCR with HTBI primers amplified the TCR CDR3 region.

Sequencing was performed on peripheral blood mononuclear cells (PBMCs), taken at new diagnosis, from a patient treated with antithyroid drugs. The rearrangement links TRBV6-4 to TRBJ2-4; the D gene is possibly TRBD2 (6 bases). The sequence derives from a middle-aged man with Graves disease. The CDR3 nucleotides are TGTGCCAGCAGCGCGTGGCCCCTGGAAAGGCGGGAATCAGCCAAAATCATTCAGTACTTC. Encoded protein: CASSAWPLERRESAKIIQYF.